The 22 T cell receptor beta chains listed next were all sequenced from one sample in a study of blood T cell repertoires in COVID-19. Using immunoSEQ multiplex PCR, the repertoire was profiled, and TCRdb retains in-frame clones only, with some absent. The table has over 300,000 clones, 70% to 90% seen once. The sample comprised PBMCs or T cells enriched from blood (not recorded which). These receptor sequences come from a woman aged 25 to 45 who had recovered from COVID-19.

The gene calls are TRBV11-2 and TRBJ2-7; 7 bases agree with TRBD1. V lost 5 bases, J lost 5 bases, and 9 bases stayed unmatched. CDR3 size: 14 residues. CDR1 is SGHAT and CDR2 is FQNNGV in the germline V gene. The CDR3 DNA reads as TGTGCCAGCAGCCCGAGACAGGGTACCAACGAGCAGTACTTC. Protein sequence: CASSPRQGTNEQYF. The full variable domain, rest sourced from reference TRBV11-2 and TRBJ2-7, is EAGVAQSPRYKIIEKRQSVAFWCNPISGHATLYWYQQILGQGPKLLIQFQNNGVVDDSQLPKDRFSAERLKGVDSTLKIQPAKLEDSAVYLCASSPRQGTNEQYFGPGTRLTVT.

The rearrangement joins TRBV7-9 to TRBJ2-1, with 13 bases fitting TRBD2. Trimming removed 4 bases from V and 4 bases from J; junction bases left unmatched: 10. Per the germline V gene, CDR1 is SEHNR and CDR2 is FQNEAQ (reference sequence). The CDR3 runs 18 residues. The CDR3 loop is CASSSRTSGGSLYNEQFF. In DNA form, the CDR3 reads TGTGCCAGCAGCTCGCGGACTAGCGGGGGATCCTTATACAATGAGCAGTTCTTC.

V and J are TRBV2 and TRBJ1-4, with 8 nucleotides matching TRBD1. This CDR3 has 15 amino acids. Losses at the gene ends were 5 bases for V and 6 bases for J; bases not matched to a gene: 8. Germline V gene lookup returns CDR1 SNHLY and CDR2 FYNNEI. CDR3 loop: CASSPPGQADEKLFF. Written as DNA, the CDR3 is TGTGCCAGCAGTCCCCCGGGACAGGCGGATGAAAAACTGTTTTTT.

On this clone: Other DNA sequences from this sample encode an identical CDR3 as well. The chain uses TRBV5-1 and TRBJ1-2, with 7 bases fitting TRBD1. CDR1 and CDR2 (germline): SGHRS, YFSETQ. The V gene end was trimmed by 0 bases and the J gene end by 8 bases; junction bases not matched to a gene: 1. This CDR3 has 12 residues. The CDR3 region has the DNA TGCGCCAGCAGCTTGGGACAGGGCGGCTACACCTTC. The encoded protein is CASSLGQGGYTF.

The rearrangement links TRBV5-1 to TRBJ1-4; perhaps TRBD1 as D (5 bases). The CDR3 length is 15 residues. V shed 4 bases and J shed 8 bases, with 18 bases lying between them. Germline lookup yields CDR1 SGHRS and CDR2 YFSETQ. DNA for the CDR3: TGCGCCAGCAGCAAGGGACCCCCGGAGGGCGAAAAACTGTTTTTT. As protein: CASSKGPPEGEKLFF.

J is TRBJ2-5 and V is TRBV2, with 7 bases lining up with TRBD2. From germline, CDR1 is SNHLY and CDR2 FYNNEI. This CDR3 is 17 amino acids long. The junction had 12 bases not matched to a gene; V was cut back by 4 bases and J by 1 base. CDR3 sequence: CASSGSAGEPIQETQYF. The CDR3 nucleotides read TGTGCCAGCAGTGGTAGTGCGGGGGAGCCCATCCAAGAGACCCAGTACTTC.

This rearrangement joins TRBV7-2 to TRBJ1-3, with D possibly matching TRBD1 (5 bases). The CDR3 loop spans 19 amino acids. Trimming left V 1 base short and J 1 base short, with 20 bases between. The germline gives CDR1 SGHTA, CDR2 FQGNSA. This CDR3 is CASSLDGTLRGLSGNTIYF. CDR3 in DNA: TGTGCCAGCAGCTTAGATGGGACCCTCCGGGGACTTTCTGGAAACACCATATATTTT.

The rearrangement links TRBV27 to TRBJ2-7; TRBD1 aligns across 8 bases. Germline V gives CDR1 MNHEY, CDR2 SMNVEV (reference sequence). J was trimmed by 1 base and V by 4 bases; bases with no gene match: 12. There are 17 residues in the CDR3. The CDR3 protein is CASSSYTSRDRSYEQYF. DNA of the CDR3: TGTGCCAGCAGTTCATATACCTCCCGGGACAGGTCCTACGAGCAGTACTTC.

J is TRBJ2-5 and V is TRBV15, with D tentatively TRBD2 (7 bases). This CDR3 is 16 amino acids long. V dropped 0 bases and J dropped 5 bases, with 16 bases sitting between them. From germline, CDR1 is LNHNV and CDR2 YYDKDF (reference sequence). CDR3 region: CATSRDPRGGVETQYF. As DNA, the CDR3 is TGTGCCACCAGCAGAGATCCGAGGGGGGGCGTGGAGACCCAGTACTTC.

The chain has TRBV6-2 or TRBV6-3 and TRBJ1-1, with TRBD1 identical over 10 bases. Germline V gene data show CDR1 as MNHEY and CDR2 as SVGEGT. The CDR3 loop spans 15 amino acids. V trimming: 2 bases; J trimming: 6 bases; junction bases outside the gene matches: 6. CDR3 DNA sequence: TGTGCCAGCAGTTACAGGTGGGACAGGGGACCTGAAGCTTTCTTT. Translating it yields CASSYRWDRGPEAFF.

This chain uses TRBV30 with TRBJ1-3, with 7 bases matching TRBD1. The CDR3 length is 16 residues. The germline CDR1 and CDR2 sequences are GTSNPN and SVGIG (reference sequence). Trimming at V came to 1 base and at J to 4 bases, leaving 10 bases not matched to a gene. The CDR3 reads CAWSAWDSDWGNTIYF. CDR3 DNA sequence: TGTGCCTGGAGTGCCTGGGACAGCGACTGGGGAAACACCATATATTTT.

This clone was counted once. The chain uses TRBV6-2 or TRBV6-3 and TRBJ1-1, with no clear D. Germline-derived CDR1 and CDR2 are MNHEY and SVGEGT. This CDR3 has 14 amino acids. V shed 6 bases and J shed 1 base, with 12 bases lying between them. The CDR3: CASSPILANTEAFF. The DNA for the CDR3 is TGTGCCAGCAGCCCTATCTTGGCGAACACTGAAGCTTTCTTT.

This chain links TRBV7-2 with TRBJ2-5; 15 bases are a match to TRBD2. Unmatched junction bases numbered 11, after V lost 5 bases and J lost 4 bases. The CDR3 consists of 18 residues. Germline-derived CDR1 and CDR2 are SGHTA and FQGNSA. CDR3 loop: CASSGAGLAGGWRETQYF. Here the CDR3 DNA reads TGTGCCAGCAGCGGGGCGGGACTAGCGGGGGGTTGGAGAGAGACCCAGTACTTC.

The chain has TRBV4-3 and TRBJ1-1, with D perhaps matching TRBD1 (5 bases). The CDR3 has 15 residues. The V end lost 0 bases, the J end lost 2 bases, and 10 bases lay between the germline ends. CDR1 is LGHNA, CDR2 YSLEER, per germline. CDR3 DNA sequence: TGCGCCAGCAGCCAAGATTTCCAGGGAAACACTGAAGCTTTCTTT. It translates to CASSQDFQGNTEAFF.

V is TRBV25-1 and J is TRBJ2-3; no firm D call. Germline V gives CDR1 MGHDK, CDR2 SYGVNS. This CDR3 region has 12 residues. Deletions cut 0 bases from V and 6 bases from J, with 4 bases between. This chain's CDR3 is CASSEYPDTQYF. The CDR3 region has the DNA TGTGCCAGCAGTGAATATCCGGATACGCAGTATTTT.

The genes are TRBV29-1 and TRBJ1-3, with D maybe TRBD1 (6 bases). The germline gives CDR1 SQVTM, CDR2 ANQGSEA. The V end was cut by 7 bases, the J end by 2 bases, with 12 bases between. The CDR3 loop spans 13 amino acids. DNA for the CDR3: TGCAGCGGTCTCAAGGGGGCTGGAAACACCATATATTTT. This encodes CSGLKGAGNTIYF.

The chain carries TRBV14 and TRBJ2-2; a weak D match, TRBD2 (6 bases). Germline V gene data show CDR1 as SGHDN and CDR2 as FVKESK. Trimming pared 6 bases from V and 5 bases from J, leaving 13 bases between. The CDR3 is 14 amino acids. DNA for the CDR3: TGTGCCAGCAGACGGGCCCGGGGGACCGGGGAGCTGTTTTTT. Protein sequence: CASRRARGTGELFF.

The rearrangement links TRBV20-1 to TRBJ1-2, with D tentatively TRBD1 (6 bases). This CDR3 has 11 residues. Deletions cut 6 bases from V and 4 bases from J, with 9 bases between. Germline assignment: CDR1 DFQATT and CDR2 SNEGSKA (reference sequence). CDR3 residues: CSARTAYGYTF. The CDR3 DNA is TGCAGTGCCCGGACAGCCTATGGCTACACCTTC.

CDR3: CASSSLAGGQETQYF. In nucleotides, the CDR3 is TGTGCCAGCAGCTCGTTAGCGGGGGGACAAGAGACCCAGTACTTC. This chain joins TRBV7-6 and TRBJ2-5; 10 nucleotides align to TRBD2. The CDR3 has 15 residues. V was clipped by 4 bases and J by 2 bases; unmatched bases: 4. The germline V gene has CDR1 SGHVS and CDR2 FNYEAQ.

The chain links TRBV5-6 to TRBJ1-3; maybe TRBD1 (5 bases). From germline, CDR1 is SGHDT and CDR2 YYEEEE. The CDR3 loop spans 15 amino acids. V was clipped by 4 bases and J by 8 bases, with 19 bases between them. The DNA for the CDR3 is TGTGCCAGCAGCATTCGTTTAGGGCAGGGCGACACCATATATTTT. Encoded protein: CASSIRLGQGDTIYF.

This chain joins TRBV28 and TRBJ1-2; no firm D call. Germline-derived CDR1 and CDR2 are MDHEN and SYDVKM. Trimming removed 5 bases from V and 5 bases from J, with 15 bases in between. The CDR3 totals 14 residues. The chain's CDR3 is CASSGRSGWYGYTF. The CDR3 coding sequence is TGTGCCAGCAGTGGACGATCGGGATGGTATGGCTACACCTTC.

V and J are TRBV4-1 and TRBJ1-3; D may be TRBD1 (6 bases). The length of the CDR3 is 13 residues. Trimming left V 4 bases short and J 8 bases short, with 12 bases between. Per germline, CDR1 MGHRA and CDR2 YSYEKL. CDR3 sequence reads: CASSPDRRDTIYF. The CDR3 nucleotides are TGCGCCAGCAGCCCCGACAGGCGCGACACCATATATTTT.